Following are 8 T cell receptor beta chains from one sample sequenced in a study of tissue T cells after allogeneic stem cell transplantation (dated by TCRdb to about 2022). Preparation of the library involved the immunoSEQ multiplex PCR assay. TCRdb took this table from immuneACCESS and kept in-frame rearrangements with V and J called. Such tables lack part of the clones; where checked against another copy, unresolved V genes explain under half of the gap, and the rest is unexplained. The table for this sample lists around 51,000 clones; approximately 70% of them were counted only once. The ten largest clones take up approximately 0.55% of the sample. The sample was sorted cells pooled from one or two spleens. These receptors were obtained from a pool of C57BL/6 mice in good health.

Worth noting for this clone: Genes and germline are mouse. The read falls 1 residue short of the CDR3 end, and the missing part is taken from the germline J gene. The chain couples TRBV2 to TRBJ2-4; D ambiguous. This CDR3 comprises 15 residues. CDR1 and CDR2 (germline): LGHNA, YSYQKL. V was cut by 0 bases and J by 1 base, with 8 bases left in between. CDR3 DNA (partial): TGTGCCAGCAGCCAAGATCGGGGTGGTCAAAACACCTTGTAC. It codes for CASSQDRGGQNTLY. The whole CDR3 sequence reads CASSQDRGGQNTLYF.

Comment on this clone: Gene names and germline refer to mouse. The CDR3 loop is CASSWDTIYEQYF. The CDR3 bases that were read are TGTGCAAGCAGCTGGGACACTATCTATGAACAGTAC. The chain uses TRBV16 and TRBJ2-7, with a possible D match to TRBD1 (6 bases). The read falls 1 residue short of the CDR3 end, and the missing part is taken from the germline J gene. The V end was cut by 4 bases, the J end by 3 bases, with 10 bases between. The CDR3 consists of 13 residues. CDR1 and CDR2 (germline): SGHSA, FRNQAP.

Of note for this clone: Germline and genes here are mouse. Read sequence stops 1 residue before the CDR3 end, and the germline J gene provides the missing end. The chain joins TRBV13-2 to TRBJ1-2; D might be TRBD1 (5 bases). V lost 5 bases and J 4 bases, leaving 12 bases between the germline ends. CDR1 is NNHNN and CDR2 is SYGAGS in the germline V gene (reference sequence). This CDR3 contains 13 residues. The CDR3 sequence is CASGGRAASDYTF. CDR3 bases read: TGTGCCAGCGGAGGCAGGGCCGCCTCCGACTACACC.

In the case of this clone: Gene names and germline refer to mouse. The CDR3 is cut off 1 residue early in the read; its end comes from the germline J gene. The rearrangement links TRBV13-3 to TRBJ2-1, with a weak D call TRBD1 (6 bases). The germline V gene has CDR1 NNHDY and CDR2 SYVADS. The CDR3 totals 13 residues. V was shortened by 5 bases and J by 1 base, with 7 bases between the two germline ends. The CDR3 DNA, read in part, is TGTGCCAGCAGGGGACAAAACTATGCTGAGCAGTTC. Protein sequence: CASRGQNYAEQF. The whole CDR3 is CASRGQNYAEQFF.

Notes on this clone: These gene names are mouse names. The sequenced CDR3 bases are TGTGCCAGCAGGCGGGACAATTCTGGAAATACGCTCTAT. Encoded protein: CASRRDNSGNTLY. The complete CDR3 protein is CASRRDNSGNTLYF. V usage is TRBV13-3 and J usage is TRBJ1-3, with a possible D match to TRBD1 (6 bases). The sequence runs out 1 residue before the end of the CDR3; the remainder is reconstructed from the germline J gene. Germline CDR1 is NNHDY and CDR2 is SYVADS. The CDR3 runs to 14 residues. V shed 5 bases and J shed 0 bases, with 9 bases lying between them. Full variable domain (missing parts from reference TRBV13-3 and TRBJ1-3): EAAVTQSPRSKVAVTGGKVTLSCHQTNNHDYMYWYRQDTGHGLRLIHYSYVADSTEKGDIPDGYKASRPSQENFSLILELASLSQTAVYFCASRRDNSGNTLYFGEGSRLIVV.

Notes on this clone: Here the gene names and germline are mouse. The read stops 1 residue short of the end of the CDR3; the missing end is completed from the germline J gene. This chain connects TRBV14 to TRBJ1-1; no clear D gene. Between the trimmed V and J ends, which lost 4 bases and 0 bases, there was a span of 4 bases. CDR1 SGHDT and CDR2 FRDEAV come from the germline V gene. The CDR3 has 12 amino acids. CDR3 protein: CASSPSNTEVFF. The DNA read from the CDR3 is TGTGCCAGCAGTCCCTCAAACACAGAAGTCTTC.

To note about this clone: All gene names here are mouse names. The CDR3 end lies 1 residue beyond the end of the read and is filled in from the germline J gene. This sequence joins TRBV21 and TRBJ2-4, with 12 bases lining up with TRBD1. TRBV21 is an ORF, with its function uncertain. V lost 3 bases, J lost 5 bases, and 3 bases stayed unmatched. CDR3 length: 15 residues. The CDR3 loop reads CASSQGQGAGNTLYF. CDR3 DNA, as far as it was read: TGTGCTAGCAGTCAGGGACAGGGGGCGGGAAACACCTTGTAC.

As for this clone: Mouse names are used for the genes. The CDR3 extends 1 residue past the end of the read, so its final part is completed from the germline J gene. The V call is TRBV17, the J call TRBJ1-1; D is ambiguous. V was shortened by 0 bases and J by 0 bases, with 2 bases between the two germline ends. Germline-derived CDR1 and CDR2 are MNHDT and YYDKIL. The CDR3 sequence is 13 residues long. CDR3 amino acids: CASSRDQNTEVFF. The covered CDR3 bases are TGTGCTAGCAGTAGAGATCAGAACACAGAAGTCTTC.